The sequence of this T cell receptor (beta chain) was determined in a study of T cells in Graves' hyperthyroidism and ophthalmopathy. From RNA transcripts, TCR beta CDR3 regions were amplified. The HTBI set primed first-round TCR CDR3 RT-PCR. Via MiXCR, TCRdb re-called the multiplex PCR reads, giving one row per CDR3 protein. The sample lists about 550,000 distinct CDR3 sequences, more than 20% seen once, with 26% in the top ten. This clonotype has ten or more counts. With 0 bases clipped from V and 9 bases from J, the junction kept 5 bases outside the gene matches. This CDR3 spans 14 amino acids. Per germline, CDR1 MNHEY and CDR2 SVGAGI.

The chain employs TRBV6-5 and TRBJ2-4; 7 nucleotides agree with TRBD2. The receptor's source is a man aged 18 to 29 with Graves' hyperthyroidism. The sequenced sample was blood. Written as DNA, the CDR3 is TGTGCCAGCAGTTACTCGAGCGGGGCGGGCATTCAGTACTTC. This sequence encodes CASSYSSGAGIQYF.